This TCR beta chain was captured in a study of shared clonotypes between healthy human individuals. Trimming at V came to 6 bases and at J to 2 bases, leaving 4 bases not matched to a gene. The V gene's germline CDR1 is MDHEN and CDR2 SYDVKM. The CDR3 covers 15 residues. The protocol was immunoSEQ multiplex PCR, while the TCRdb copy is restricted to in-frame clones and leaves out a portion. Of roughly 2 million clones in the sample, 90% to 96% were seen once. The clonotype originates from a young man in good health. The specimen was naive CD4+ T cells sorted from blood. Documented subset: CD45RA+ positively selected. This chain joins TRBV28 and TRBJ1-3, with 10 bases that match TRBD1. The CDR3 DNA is TGTGCCAGCAGCCTAGGGACAGGGGCTGGAAACACCATATATTTT. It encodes CASSLGTGAGNTIYF.